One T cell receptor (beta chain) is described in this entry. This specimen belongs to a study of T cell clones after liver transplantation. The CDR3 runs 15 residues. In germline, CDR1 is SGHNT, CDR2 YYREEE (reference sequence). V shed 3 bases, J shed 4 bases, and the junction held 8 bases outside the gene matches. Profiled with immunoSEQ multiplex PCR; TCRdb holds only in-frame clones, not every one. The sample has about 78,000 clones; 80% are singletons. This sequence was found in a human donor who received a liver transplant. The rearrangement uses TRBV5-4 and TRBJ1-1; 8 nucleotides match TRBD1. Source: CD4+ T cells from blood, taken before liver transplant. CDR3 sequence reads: CASSSDFTGGTEAFF. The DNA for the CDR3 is TGTGCCAGCAGCTCGGATTTTACAGGGGGCACTGAAGCTTTCTTT.